This T cell receptor beta chain was sequenced for a study of technical replicates of blood from a handful of donors (dated by TCRdb to between 2016 and 2019). The CDR3 numbers 17 residues from cysteine through phenylalanine. Only CDR3 DNA is held: 51 bases, read in frame from base 1. Trimming takes 4 bases off V and 2 bases off J; junction bases not matched to a gene: 9. CDR1 is given as MNHNS and CDR2 as SASEGT, both from the germline V gene. The library was obtained by the immunoSEQ multiplex PCR assay. The source is immuneACCESS, and TCRdb retained only in-frame sequences with V and J called. Part of the clones is not carried over; for the studies checked, unresolved V genes explain less than half of this, and the remainder is unexplained. Recorded for this sample are some 30,000 clones; approximately 92% of them occurred a single time. The ten largest clonotypes hold about 4% of the sample. Turning to this clone: Its binding antigen is unknown. No qualities accompany the bases; no much larger clone lies one base away.

Input material: PBMCs. The receptor comes from a human donor in good health. Some clones in this sample may be carry-over from other donors' samples. Rearrangement joined TRBV6-1 to TRBJ2-1, and TRBD2 matches 9 of the central bases. The nucleotides are TGTGCCAGCAGTGGGGGGGCTAGCGGGATTACCTACAATGAGCAGTTCTTC. Its protein reads: CASSGGASGITYNEQFF.